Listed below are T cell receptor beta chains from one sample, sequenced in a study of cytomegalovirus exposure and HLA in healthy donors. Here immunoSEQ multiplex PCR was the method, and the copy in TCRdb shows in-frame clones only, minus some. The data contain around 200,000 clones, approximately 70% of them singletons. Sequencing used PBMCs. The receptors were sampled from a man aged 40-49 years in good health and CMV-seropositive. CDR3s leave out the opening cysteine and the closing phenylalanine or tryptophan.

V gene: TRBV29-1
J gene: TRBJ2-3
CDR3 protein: SVERGDRAHTDTQY

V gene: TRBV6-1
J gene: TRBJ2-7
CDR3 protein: ASSDGASGQREQY

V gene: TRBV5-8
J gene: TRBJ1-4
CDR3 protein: ASSLGSGQGPFEKLF

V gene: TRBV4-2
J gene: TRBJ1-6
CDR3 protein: ASSHEGQGNSPLH

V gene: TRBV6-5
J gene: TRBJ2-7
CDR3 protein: ASSYSPGAGYEQY

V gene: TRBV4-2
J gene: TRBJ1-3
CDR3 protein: ASSQPGGSGNTIY

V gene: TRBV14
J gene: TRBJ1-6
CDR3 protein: ASSQDLSSYNSPLH

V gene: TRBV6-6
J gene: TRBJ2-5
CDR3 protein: ASSSPLQGHQETQY

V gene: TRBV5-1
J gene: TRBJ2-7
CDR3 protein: ASSWGTGGQYEQY

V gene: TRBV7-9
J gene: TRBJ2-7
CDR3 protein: ASSFRDRGYEQY

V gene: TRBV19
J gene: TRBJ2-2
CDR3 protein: ASSSDRGPGELF

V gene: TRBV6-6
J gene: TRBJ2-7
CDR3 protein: ASSPSGEQY

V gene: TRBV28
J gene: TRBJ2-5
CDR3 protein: ASSPGAPQETQY

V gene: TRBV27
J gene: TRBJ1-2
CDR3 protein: ASSPFGTGGIGYT

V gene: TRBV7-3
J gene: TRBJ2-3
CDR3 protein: ASSLISGDTQY

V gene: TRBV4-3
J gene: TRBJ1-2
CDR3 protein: ASSQDRDRAHYGYT

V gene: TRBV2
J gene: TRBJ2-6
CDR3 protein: ASSLGAAGANVLT

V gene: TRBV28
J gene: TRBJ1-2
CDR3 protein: ASSLSQGGVGPGYT

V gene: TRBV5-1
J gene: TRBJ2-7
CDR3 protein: ASSPFGDPNEQY

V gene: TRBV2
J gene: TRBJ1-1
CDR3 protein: ASSPRTGAF

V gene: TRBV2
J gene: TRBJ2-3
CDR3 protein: ASERDRGSDTQY

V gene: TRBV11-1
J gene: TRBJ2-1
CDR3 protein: ASSSSGAYNEQF

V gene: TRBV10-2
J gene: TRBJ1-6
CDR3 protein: ASSPYDSYNSPLH

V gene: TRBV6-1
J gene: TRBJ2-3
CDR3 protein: ASSVERQGGTDTQY

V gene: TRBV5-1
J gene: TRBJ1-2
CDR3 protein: ASSPSPGTIGYT

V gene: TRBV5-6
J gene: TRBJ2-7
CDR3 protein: ASSWGQGAYEQY

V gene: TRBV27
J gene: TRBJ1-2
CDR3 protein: ASSFGQGGFGYT

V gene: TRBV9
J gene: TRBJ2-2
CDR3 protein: ASSVAKKLTGELF

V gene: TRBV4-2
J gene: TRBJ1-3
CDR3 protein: ASSPPARAVGNTIY

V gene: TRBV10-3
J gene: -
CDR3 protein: AISESGGGSLSSYEQY

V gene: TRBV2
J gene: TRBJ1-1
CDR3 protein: ASSLYTEAF

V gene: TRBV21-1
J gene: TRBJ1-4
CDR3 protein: APYLQTQREKLF

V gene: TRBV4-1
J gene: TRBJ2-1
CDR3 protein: ASSQGYSGGVYNEQF

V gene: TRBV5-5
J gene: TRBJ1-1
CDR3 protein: ASSLDQGETWMNTEAF

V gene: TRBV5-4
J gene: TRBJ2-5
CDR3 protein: ASSLVGTGVETQY

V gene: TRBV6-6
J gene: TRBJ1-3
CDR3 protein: ASRLTGSGNTIY

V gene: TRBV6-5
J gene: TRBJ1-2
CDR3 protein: ASSYSQRAHGYT

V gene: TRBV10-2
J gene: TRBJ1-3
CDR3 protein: ASTGAGNTIY

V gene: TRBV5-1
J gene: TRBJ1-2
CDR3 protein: ASSLAPGTGHYGYT

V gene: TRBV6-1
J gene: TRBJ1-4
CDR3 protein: ASAATQGSNEKLF

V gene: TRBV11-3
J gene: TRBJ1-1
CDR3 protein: ASSLDIRSEAF

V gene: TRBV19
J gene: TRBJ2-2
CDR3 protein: ASRRVANTGELF

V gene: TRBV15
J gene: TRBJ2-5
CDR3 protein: ATSRAGEGETQY

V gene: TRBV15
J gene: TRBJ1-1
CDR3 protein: ATSRDRTGETF